This entry lists 19 T cell receptor beta chains sequenced from one sample in a study of T cell changes during pregnancy in multiple sclerosis. Some clones are missing from TCRdb's copy, which holds only in-frame ones; the method was immunoSEQ multiplex PCR. The sample records 85,000 to 100,000 clones, 85% to 95% being singletons. Material: peripheral blood, obtained after pregnancy. These receptors were collected from a female donor with multiple sclerosis, enrolled in a pregnancy study.

This clone was found once. This chain links TRBV5-4 with TRBJ2-3, with D perhaps TRBD2 (6 bases). The CDR3 runs to 15 residues. Deletions cut 0 bases from V and 3 bases from J, with 11 bases between. The germline V gene has CDR1 SGHNT and CDR2 YYREEE (reference sequence). CDR3 in amino acids: CASSLDRGLTDTQYF. The CDR3 nucleotides are TGTGCCAGCAGCTTGGATAGGGGACTGACAGATACGCAGTATTTT.

V and J are TRBV30 and TRBJ1-2, with D unclear. This CDR3 contains 15 residues. Between the trimmed V and J ends, which lost 3 bases and 6 bases, there was a span of 20 bases. The V gene's germline CDR1 is GTSNPN and CDR2 SVGIG (reference sequence). CDR3 DNA: TGTGCCTGGAGGTTATGGAGCTCTCCGAGCGATGGCTACACCTTC. It translates to CAWRLWSSPSDGYTF.

The chain couples TRBV4-1 to TRBJ2-3, with 9 bases aligning to TRBD2. The CDR3 runs 16 residues. Germline assignment: CDR1 MGHRA and CDR2 YSYEKL. V shed 0 bases, J shed 0 bases, and the junction held 1 base outside the gene matches. Here the CDR3 DNA reads TGCGCCAGCAGCCAAGATACTAGCGGGAGCACAGATACGCAGTATTTT. Its protein product is CASSQDTSGSTDTQYF.

V and J are TRBV9 and TRBJ2-7; 7 positions agree with TRBD1. CDR1 SGDLS and CDR2 YYNGEE come from the germline V gene. The CDR3 has 14 residues. With 3 bases clipped from V and 3 bases from J, the junction kept 6 bases outside the gene matches. DNA for the CDR3: TGTGCCAGCAGCGCCTCACAGGGGAACTACGAGCAGTACTTC. It encodes CASSASQGNYEQYF.

The V and J genes are TRBV25-1 and TRBJ1-1; no clear D. The length of the CDR3 is 11 residues. Germline CDR1 is MGHDK and CDR2 is SYGVNS. The V end was cut by 1 base, the J end by 10 bases, with 7 bases between. The CDR3 DNA follows: TGTGCCAGCAGTGAATGGGGAGGAGCTTTCTTT. This translates into CASSEWGGAFF.

Comment on this clone: The junction departs from germline at one end; a sequencing error may be responsible. The chain couples TRBV4-1 to TRBJ1-1; weak D call: TRBD1 (5 bases). This CDR3 region has 14 residues. The V gene's germline CDR1 is MGHRA and CDR2 YSYEKL. As DNA, the CDR3 is TGCGCCAGCAGCCAAGTTCTCGACAGTGCTGAGGCTTTCTTT. Translating it yields CASSQVLDSAEAFF.

This sequence joins TRBV27 and TRBJ2-7; TRBD2 matches at 10 bases. This CDR3 is 17 amino acids long. The V gene end was trimmed by 6 bases and the J gene end by 7 bases; junction bases not matched to a gene: 18. Germline lookup yields CDR1 MNHEY and CDR2 SMNVEV (reference sequence). The CDR3 spells CASRPLPSGGAPWEQYF. CDR3 bases: TGTGCCAGCAGACCCTTACCTAGCGGGGGAGCCCCCTGGGAGCAGTACTTC.

This chain connects TRBV6-5 to TRBJ1-1; 9 positions agree with TRBD1. CDR1 MNHEY and CDR2 SVGAGI come from the germline V gene. The J segment lost 4 bases and the V segment lost 5 bases, leaving 5 bases of the junction unmatched. CDR3 length: 14 amino acids. The CDR3 nucleotides are TGTGCCAGCAGTCACAGGGGGCGACGCACTGAAGCTTTCTTT. As protein: CASSHRGRRTEAFF.

V gene TRBV4-2 combines with J gene TRBJ2-3; TRBD1 matches 7 bases. The CDR3 runs to 16 residues. Looked up from germline, CDR1 is LGHNA and CDR2 is YNFKEQ. The junction had 8 bases not matched to a gene; V was cut back by 0 bases and J by 5 bases. This CDR3 reads CASSQDVGQIIDTQYF. As DNA, the CDR3 is TGTGCCAGCAGCCAAGATGTGGGACAGATCATAGATACGCAGTATTTT.

The V gene is TRBV6-5, the J gene TRBJ1-5, with D perhaps TRBD1 (5 bases). The CDR3 runs to 11 residues. Germline V lookup: CDR1 MNHEY, CDR2 SVGAGI. V was cut by 8 bases and J by 6 bases, with 8 bases left in between. The CDR3 sequence is CASGRVQPQHF. The CDR3 region has the DNA TGTGCCAGCGGCAGGGTTCAGCCCCAGCATTTT.

The chain uses TRBV2 and TRBJ2-7, with 10 nucleotides matching TRBD1. The length of the CDR3 is 16 residues. Germline CDR1 is SNHLY and CDR2 is FYNNEI. V lost 2 bases and J lost 8; bases outside the gene matches: 12. The CDR3 loop reads CASSETPGQGTSKQYF. The CDR3, as DNA: TGTGCCAGCAGTGAAACACCGGGACAGGGGACGTCCAAGCAGTACTTC.

The CDR3 DNA sequence: TGTGCCAGCAGCCCTACAGGTACTAACTATGGCTACACCTTC. Protein product: CASSPTGTNYGYTF. The chain recombines TRBV7-9 with TRBJ1-2; a weak D match, TRBD1 (5 bases). CDR3 length: 14 amino acids. Trimming shortened V by 5 bases and J by 0 bases, and 10 bases separated the two germline ends. Germline CDR1 and CDR2: SEHNR and FQNEAQ (reference sequence).

The chain is built from TRBV7-2 and TRBJ1-5, with D tentatively TRBD1 (6 bases). CDR1 and CDR2 from the germline V gene are SGHTA and FQGNSA. This CDR3 region has 15 residues. V lost 3 bases and J lost 6, with 15 bases in between. CDR3 loop: CASSFSREQGQPQHF. CDR3 nucleotides: TGTGCCAGCAGCTTTTCGCGCGAACAGGGTCAGCCCCAGCATTTT.

The CDR3 region has the DNA TGTGCCAGCAGCCCCCCGCGGGGCCATAAAGAGACCCAGTACTTC. As protein: CASSPPRGHKETQYF. V is TRBV5-4 and J is TRBJ2-5; a possible D gene is TRBD2 (6 bases). This CDR3 has 15 amino acids. V dropped 4 bases and J dropped 3 bases, with 16 bases sitting between them. The germline V gene has CDR1 SGHNT and CDR2 YYREEE (reference sequence).

The chain recombines TRBV6-5 with TRBJ2-7, with TRBD2 as a possible D gene (5 bases). V dropped 0 bases and J dropped 3 bases, with 12 bases sitting between them. Looked up from germline, CDR1 is MNHEY and CDR2 is SVGAGI. This CDR3 contains 15 residues. CDR3 protein: CASSYSLGRNYEQYF. The CDR3 DNA follows: TGTGCCAGCAGTTACTCATTGGGGAGAAACTACGAGCAGTACTTC.

This sequence joins TRBV19 and TRBJ1-5, with D tentatively TRBD1 (6 bases). This CDR3 has 14 residues. Trimming took 5 bases from V and 4 from J, leaving 12 bases between them. Germline V lookup: CDR1 LNHDA, CDR2 SQIVND (reference sequence). The CDR3 DNA is TGTGCCAGTAGTCCGGGGACACGAAATCAGCCCCAGCATTTT. It is translated as CASSPGTRNQPQHF.

The gene calls are TRBV30 and TRBJ1-1; unclear D gene. V gave up 0 bases and J gave up 3 bases, with 8 bases separating them. The germline gives CDR1 GTSNPN, CDR2 SVGIG (reference sequence). The CDR3 sequence is 13 residues long. CDR3 DNA sequence: TGTGCCTGGAGTGTAAACAGAGACACTGAAGCTTTCTTT. Its translation: CAWSVNRDTEAFF.

The chain recombines TRBV7-8 with TRBJ1-2; D call uncertain. The CDR3 runs 14 residues. Between the trimmed V and J ends, which lost 3 bases and 6 bases, there was a span of 14 bases. The germline CDR1 and CDR2 sequences are SGHVS and FQNEAQ. DNA for the CDR3: TGTGCCAGCAGCTTTCATTCCAGGAAAGATGGCTACACCTTC. Its protein product is CASSFHSRKDGYTF.

The rearrangement joins TRBV5-6 to TRBJ1-1; perhaps TRBD1 as D (5 bases). Germline assignment: CDR1 SGHDT and CDR2 YYEEEE. The CDR3 covers 12 residues. V lost 3 bases and J 4 bases, leaving 7 bases between the germline ends. Written as DNA, the CDR3 is TGTGCCAGCAGCTCGGGGGGCACTGAAGCTTTCTTT. Its translation is CASSSGGTEAFF.